This TCR beta chain derives from a study of T cells in narcolepsy. Overall study: Healthy controls were enrolled alongside patients with narcolepsy type 1 or type 2. Overall study findings and caveats: Blood of same and different patients, but not healthy controls, reportedly held recurring autoreactive clonotypes. In some patient and control memory CD4+ samples, autoreactive clones were absent. Same-patient CSF and blood CD4+ T cell clonotypes included HCRT-specific and TRIB2-specific autoreactive ones.

The junction had 1 base not matched to a gene; V was cut back by 0 bases and J by 3 bases. Looked up from germline, CDR1 is KGHSH and CDR2 is LQKENI. The CDR3 loop spans 14 amino acids. To note about this clone: Its antigen is unknown.

Data came from immunoSEQ multiplex PCR; TCRdb stores just in-frame clones and leaves some out. The sample holds around 35,000 clones, 65% to 85% seen once. The genes are TRBV18 and TRBJ1-1; 7 bases line up with TRBD1. The sequence derives from a human donor in good health. The sequenced sample was memory (CD45RA-) CD4+ T cells from blood. The CDR3 sequence is CASSPPQGDTEAFF. CDR3 coding DNA: TGTGCCAGCTCACCACCGCAGGGGGACACTGAAGCTTTCTTT.